Listed below are T cell receptor beta chains from one sample, sequenced in a study of cytomegalovirus exposure and HLA in healthy donors. The table came from immunoSEQ multiplex PCR; TCRdb's copy has only in-frame clones and leaves some out. The data contain more than 130,000 clones, 76% of them singletons. The sequenced sample consisted of PBMCs. The source is a man aged 18 to 30 in good health and CMV-seronegative. Both conserved end residues are part of each CDR3. Fields, in order: CDR3 DNA, CDR3 protein, D gene, J gene, clone size, V gene. The D gene is left open where the match is weak. Clone size is stated in some rows and not others, as once, few, many or a class when expanded.

CDR3nt: TGTGCCAGCAGTGATCCGGGACAGGGGATTTACGAGCAGTACTTC
CDR3aa: CASSDPGQGIYEQYF
d_gene: TRBD1
j_gene: TRBJ2-7
abundance: .
v_gene: TRBV6-1

CDR3nt: TGTGCCAGCAGCCCTCTAGCGGGATTTTACAATGAGCAGTTCTTC
CDR3aa: CASSPLAGFYNEQFF
d_gene: TRBD2
j_gene: TRBJ2-1
abundance: once
v_gene: TRBV7-2

CDR3nt: TGTGCCAGTGACACAGGGGGCACTGAAGCTTTCTTT
CDR3aa: CASDTGGTEAFF
d_gene: TRBD1
j_gene: TRBJ1-1
abundance: .
v_gene: TRBV6-6

CDR3nt: TGCAGCGTTGGCGGGGGGTTTGGGACTGAAGCTTTCTTT
CDR3aa: CSVGGGFGTEAFF
d_gene: .
j_gene: TRBJ1-1
abundance: .
v_gene: TRBV29-1

CDR3nt: TGTGCCAGCAGCCCTTGGAAAGGGACCAGGCGGACTAGCGGGAGGGAGCAGTTCTTC
CDR3aa: CASSPWKGTRRTSGREQFF
d_gene: TRBD2
j_gene: TRBJ2-1
abundance: .
v_gene: TRBV5-6

CDR3nt: TGCGCCAGCAGCACGGAGGGGACAGGGAGTTCACCCCTCCACTTT
CDR3aa: CASSTEGTGSSPLHF
d_gene: TRBD1
j_gene: TRBJ1-6
abundance: .
v_gene: TRBV5-1

CDR3nt: TGCGCCAGCAGCCACAGGGACAGGGGACACACTGAAGCTTTCTTT
CDR3aa: CASSHRDRGHTEAFF
d_gene: TRBD1
j_gene: TRBJ1-1
abundance: few
v_gene: TRBV4-1

CDR3nt: TGCAGCGTTGCGACTAGCCTTGGTGAGCAGTTCTTC
CDR3aa: CSVATSLGEQFF
d_gene: TRBD2
j_gene: TRBJ2-1
abundance: .
v_gene: TRBV29-1

CDR3nt: TGTGCCAGCAGCTACGCGGCCCCTCCGGGCGAGCAGTACTTC
CDR3aa: CASSYAAPPGEQYF
d_gene: .
j_gene: TRBJ2-7
abundance: .
v_gene: TRBV7-3

CDR3nt: TGTGCCAGCAGCTCTCAGGGTAATTCACCCCTCCACTTT
CDR3aa: CASSSQGNSPLHF
d_gene: .
j_gene: TRBJ1-6
abundance: .
v_gene: TRBV7-9

CDR3nt: TGTGCCAGCAGCGTAAGCCAGCGGGCCCAGACCGGGGAGCTGTTTTTT
CDR3aa: CASSVSQRAQTGELFF
d_gene: .
j_gene: TRBJ2-2
abundance: few
v_gene: TRBV9

CDR3nt: TGTGCCAGCAGCTTGGGCTATTCCGGTGGCACTGAAGCTTTCTTT
CDR3aa: CASSLGYSGGTEAFF
d_gene: .
j_gene: TRBJ1-1
abundance: .
v_gene: TRBV5-6

CDR3nt: TGTGCCAGCCGGGTATCGGGGGCCTACGAGCAGTACTTC
CDR3aa: CASRVSGAYEQYF
d_gene: .
j_gene: TRBJ2-7
abundance: .
v_gene: TRBV2

CDR3nt: TGTGCCAGTAGACCCCAGGGAGGGGCTAACTATGGCTACACCTTC
CDR3aa: CASRPQGGANYGYTF
d_gene: .
j_gene: TRBJ1-2
abundance: .
v_gene: TRBV19

CDR3nt: TGTGCCAGCAGCTTCGGGAGGGGTCTCAATGAGCAGTTCTTC
CDR3aa: CASSFGRGLNEQFF
d_gene: TRBD2
j_gene: TRBJ2-1
abundance: .
v_gene: TRBV7-3

CDR3nt: TGTGCCAGCAGCTTGTTCCCCGAGAGCTCCTACGAGCAGTACTTC
CDR3aa: CASSLFPESSYEQYF
d_gene: .
j_gene: TRBJ2-7
abundance: .
v_gene: TRBV5-4

CDR3nt: TGTGCCAGCTCACCCCGACAGGGGGTTTATGAAGCTTTCTTT
CDR3aa: CASSPRQGVYEAFF
d_gene: TRBD1
j_gene: TRBJ1-1
abundance: .
v_gene: TRBV18

CDR3nt: TGTGCCAGCAGCCGACAGGGTATGACTGAAGCTTTCTTT
CDR3aa: CASSRQGMTEAFF
d_gene: TRBD1
j_gene: TRBJ1-1
abundance: once
v_gene: TRBV6-1

CDR3nt: TGTGCCAGCAGTAGGGGGTGGGTGACTGAAGCTTTCTTT
CDR3aa: CASSRGWVTEAFF
d_gene: .
j_gene: TRBJ1-1
abundance: .
v_gene: TRBV6-5

CDR3nt: TGTGCCAGCAGCTTAATTCTGAGCACTGAAGCTTTCTTT
CDR3aa: CASSLILSTEAFF
d_gene: .
j_gene: TRBJ1-1
abundance: once
v_gene: TRBV7-9

CDR3nt: TGCGCCAGCAGCTATAGAGGGGGCGACAAAGAGACCCAGTACTTC
CDR3aa: CASSYRGGDKETQYF
d_gene: TRBD1
j_gene: TRBJ2-5
abundance: .
v_gene: TRBV5-1

CDR3nt: TGTGCCAGCAGTGAATTGGAGGGTCTGAGCTCTGGAAACACCATATATTTT
CDR3aa: CASSELEGLSSGNTIYF
d_gene: .
j_gene: TRBJ1-3
abundance: once
v_gene: TRBV25-1

CDR3nt: TGTGCCAGCAGCGTTAGGTGGGGCCTAAACTACGAGCAGTACTTC
CDR3aa: CASSVRWGLNYEQYF
d_gene: .
j_gene: TRBJ2-7
abundance: .
v_gene: TRBV7-2

CDR3nt: TGTGCCAGCGAGAGGCTGGGTCAAACAGATACGCAGTATTTT
CDR3aa: CASERLGQTDTQYF
d_gene: .
j_gene: TRBJ2-3
abundance: .
v_gene: TRBV27

CDR3nt: TGTGCCAGCAGTGTCGGCGGCCTGATGACGTCCTACGAGCAGTACTTC
CDR3aa: CASSVGGLMTSYEQYF
d_gene: .
j_gene: TRBJ2-7
abundance: .
v_gene: TRBV6-1

CDR3nt: TGCGCCAGCAGCTTACTCGGGACTAGCGGGACCCGTCAAGAGACCCAGTACTTC
CDR3aa: CASSLLGTSGTRQETQYF
d_gene: TRBD2
j_gene: TRBJ2-5
abundance: .
v_gene: TRBV5-1

CDR3nt: TGTGCCAGCAGTTTACAGGGGTCCAATGAGCAGTTCTTC
CDR3aa: CASSLQGSNEQFF
d_gene: .
j_gene: TRBJ2-1
abundance: few
v_gene: TRBV27

CDR3nt: TGTGCCAGCTCTCCCCTCCTGGGGGGGAGCGCTGAAGCTTTCTTT
CDR3aa: CASSPLLGGSAEAFF
d_gene: .
j_gene: TRBJ1-1
abundance: .
v_gene: TRBV18

CDR3nt: TGTGCCAGCAGCTTGGGATGGACTAGCGGGAGTTCGCACGAGCAGTACTTC
CDR3aa: CASSLGWTSGSSHEQYF
d_gene: TRBD2
j_gene: TRBJ2-7
abundance: once
v_gene: TRBV5-4

CDR3nt: TGTGCCATCAGGGGGGGATCCGGTAGCAATCAGCCCCAGCATTTT
CDR3aa: CAIRGGSGSNQPQHF
d_gene: .
j_gene: TRBJ1-5
abundance: .
v_gene: TRBV10-3

CDR3nt: TGTGCCAGCAGAGGAGACAGCATGAACACTGAAGCTTTCTTT
CDR3aa: CASRGDSMNTEAFF
d_gene: .
j_gene: TRBJ1-1
abundance: .
v_gene: TRBV2

CDR3nt: TGTGCCAGCAGCTTATTCGCGGGGACAGTTGGTGCCTACGAGCAGTACTTC
CDR3aa: CASSLFAGTVGAYEQYF
d_gene: .
j_gene: TRBJ2-7
abundance: .
v_gene: TRBV7-6

CDR3nt: TGTGCCAGCAGTGACTCTGCAACAGGGGGAGATGAGCAGTTCTTC
CDR3aa: CASSDSATGGDEQFF
d_gene: TRBD1
j_gene: TRBJ2-1
abundance: few
v_gene: TRBV6-4

CDR3nt: TGTGCCAGCAGCCTCGCACCCATCGGGACAGGGCATCTAGAAAACACTGAAGCTTTCTTT
CDR3aa: CASSLAPIGTGHLENTEAFF
d_gene: TRBD1
j_gene: TRBJ1-1
abundance: .
v_gene: TRBV14

CDR3nt: TGTGCCAGCAGTTCACCGGGACAGCCAGATACGCAGTATTTT
CDR3aa: CASSSPGQPDTQYF
d_gene: TRBD1
j_gene: TRBJ2-3
abundance: once
v_gene: TRBV27

CDR3nt: TGTGCCAGCAGCCAACTGCGGACTAGCGGGGACACAGATACGCAGTATTTT
CDR3aa: CASSQLRTSGDTDTQYF
d_gene: TRBD2
j_gene: TRBJ2-3
abundance: .
v_gene: TRBV14

CDR3nt: TGCGCCAGCAGCTTGGCTACAGGGGTCCTGAACACTGAAGCTTTCTTT
CDR3aa: CASSLATGVLNTEAFF
d_gene: TRBD1
j_gene: TRBJ1-1
abundance: .
v_gene: TRBV5-1

CDR3nt: TGTGCCAGCAGCTTAGCCGCAGGCCTGAACACTGAAGCTTTCTTT
CDR3aa: CASSLAAGLNTEAFF
d_gene: .
j_gene: TRBJ1-1
abundance: .
v_gene: TRBV7-8

CDR3nt: TGCGCCAGCAGCTTGTCCGGGGCGCGGGGTGAAAAACTGTTTTTT
CDR3aa: CASSLSGARGEKLFF
d_gene: .
j_gene: TRBJ1-4
abundance: .
v_gene: TRBV5-1

CDR3nt: TGTGCCAGCAGCTTACGTTTAGCGGGACTTAACGAGCAGTACTTC
CDR3aa: CASSLRLAGLNEQYF
d_gene: TRBD2
j_gene: TRBJ2-7
abundance: .
v_gene: TRBV11-1

CDR3nt: TGTGCCAGCTCACAGGGTCGTAGCGGGCTTAGCACAGATACGCAGTATTTT
CDR3aa: CASSQGRSGLSTDTQYF
d_gene: .
j_gene: TRBJ2-3
abundance: .
v_gene: TRBV14

CDR3nt: TGTGCCAGCAGCTCTAGCGGGGGGGCTGGGGATACGCAGTATTTT
CDR3aa: CASSSSGGAGDTQYF
d_gene: TRBD2
j_gene: TRBJ2-3
abundance: once
v_gene: TRBV5-4

CDR3nt: TGTGCCAGCAGCCAAGATTTTTCCCAGGGCGTCAATCAGCCCCAGCATTTT
CDR3aa: CASSQDFSQGVNQPQHF
d_gene: .
j_gene: TRBJ1-5
abundance: .
v_gene: TRBV4-2

CDR3nt: TGTGCCAGCAGCTTAGTGTCGGTATCCGGGGAGCTGTTTTTT
CDR3aa: CASSLVSVSGELFF
d_gene: .
j_gene: TRBJ2-2
abundance: .
v_gene: TRBV7-6

CDR3nt: TGTGCCAGCAGCTTAGATTCCGGGACAGGGTACGAGCAGTACTTC
CDR3aa: CASSLDSGTGYEQYF
d_gene: TRBD1
j_gene: TRBJ2-7
abundance: .
v_gene: TRBV7-2

CDR3nt: TGTGCCAGCAGCGTCCTCCCGGGACAGGAAAGCTCTGGAAACACCATATATTTT
CDR3aa: CASSVLPGQESSGNTIYF
d_gene: TRBD1
j_gene: TRBJ1-3
abundance: few
v_gene: TRBV7-6

CDR3nt: TGCGCGAGCGGGGTTGCGGCAGGGGAGTACGAGCAGTACTTC
CDR3aa: CASGVAAGEYEQYF
d_gene: .
j_gene: TRBJ2-7
abundance: .
v_gene: TRBV4-1

CDR3nt: TGTGCCAGCAGTTACTCGGCAGGGGCGAACACTGAAGCTTTCTTT
CDR3aa: CASSYSAGANTEAFF
d_gene: .
j_gene: TRBJ1-1
abundance: few
v_gene: TRBV6-5

CDR3nt: TGTGCCAGCAGTCCCTCAGGGGGACCCTACAATGAGCAGTTCTTC
CDR3aa: CASSPSGGPYNEQFF
d_gene: TRBD1
j_gene: TRBJ2-1
abundance: .
v_gene: TRBV28

CDR3nt: TGTGCTAGCAGCCCCCAGGGGAGCACAGATACGCAGTATTTT
CDR3aa: CASSPQGSTDTQYF
d_gene: .
j_gene: TRBJ2-3
abundance: .
v_gene: TRBV7-9

CDR3nt: TGTGCCAGCAGCGTAGTTGCGGGGGCGTACAATGAGCAGTTCTTC
CDR3aa: CASSVVAGAYNEQFF
d_gene: .
j_gene: TRBJ2-1
abundance: .
v_gene: TRBV9

CDR3nt: TGTGCCTGGAGCCCCAGGGCTGTATCCTTCCATCAGCCCCAGCATTTT
CDR3aa: CAWSPRAVSFHQPQHF
d_gene: .
j_gene: TRBJ1-5
abundance: once
v_gene: TRBV30

CDR3nt: TGTGCCAGCAGTTTCGACAGGGCTGGGTACGAGCAGTACTTC
CDR3aa: CASSFDRAGYEQYF
d_gene: TRBD1
j_gene: TRBJ2-7
abundance: .
v_gene: TRBV27

CDR3nt: TGTGCCAGCAGCTTAGACGCGTCCCTTACCCTAGCACCCCTCCACTTT
CDR3aa: CASSLDASLTLAPLHF
d_gene: .
j_gene: TRBJ1-6
abundance: .
v_gene: TRBV11-1